The text below deals with one T cell receptor beta chain. This sample stems from a study of blood T cell repertoires in COVID-19. Germline CDR1 reads SEHNR; CDR2 reads FQNEAQ (reference sequence). Trimming cost V 1 base and J 1 base, with 9 bases left between them. The CDR3 extends over 15 amino acids. Here immunoSEQ multiplex PCR was the method, and the copy in TCRdb shows in-frame clones only, minus some. The profile shows under 150,000 clones, more than 70% of them singletons. Sequenced: peripheral blood. This chain connects TRBV7-9 to TRBJ2-3, with D maybe TRBD2 (6 bases). The TCR sequence derives from a human donor in a cohort sampled during active COVID-19. The CDR3 loop is CASSLGRGRTDTQYF. The CDR3 DNA reads TGTGCCAGCAGCTTAGGGAGGGGACGCACAGATACGCAGTATTTT.